This passage covers 16 T cell receptor beta chains from one sample sequenced in a study of shared clonotypes between healthy human individuals. Clones were read by immunoSEQ multiplex PCR, and TCRdb kept only the in-frame ones, dropping some. The table has about 520,000 clones, roughly 95% seen once. Sequencing was carried out using naive CD4+ T cells sorted from blood. Indicated subset: CD45RA+ positively selected. Source of these receptors: a woman aged 25 to 39 in good health.

The genes are TRBV19 and TRBJ2-5, with 12 bases matching TRBD1. The J call may be wrong; the DNA end is better matched by TRBJ2-7. Germline loops: CDR1 LNHDA, CDR2 SQIVND (reference sequence). The CDR3 is made up of 15 amino acids. CDR3 sequence (DNA): TGTGCCAGTAGTATAGGGGACAGGGGGCGCGGCGAGCAGTACTTC. It codes for CASSIGDRGRGEQYF.

The rearrangement links TRBV2 to TRBJ2-7; the D gene is possibly TRBD1 (6 bases). Germline loops: CDR1 SNHLY, CDR2 FYNNEI. V was clipped by 8 bases and J by 3 bases, with 14 bases between them. The CDR3 covers 13 residues. CDR3 bases: TGTGCCAGCCACCGGGACATTCTCTACGAGCAGTACTTC. This translates into CASHRDILYEQYF.

The gene calls are TRBV5-1 and TRBJ2-4; D tentatively fits TRBD1 or TRBD2 (5 bases each). This CDR3 has 14 amino acids. Germline loops: CDR1 SGHRS, CDR2 YFSETQ. V was cut by 7 bases and J by 3 bases, with 14 bases left in between. The CDR3 coding sequence is TGCGCCAGCTGCCACGGGACGGACAAAAACATTCAGTACTTC. Translating it yields CASCHGTDKNIQYF.

This chain joins TRBV6-5 and TRBJ2-1; D possibly corresponds to TRBD1 (7 bases). This CDR3 comprises 15 residues. The V end was cut by 6 bases, the J end by 2 bases, with 14 bases between. Germline V lookup: CDR1 MNHEY, CDR2 SVGAGI. The CDR3 is CASRRGRGTYNEQFF. The CDR3 DNA sequence: TGTGCCAGCAGAAGGGGGCGGGGTACCTACAATGAGCAGTTCTTC.

In DNA form, the CDR3 reads TGTGCCAGCAGCCATCCGACAGAGAACACTGAAGCTTTCTTT. It specifies CASSHPTENTEAFF. This chain joins TRBV7-2 and TRBJ1-1; maybe TRBD1 (5 bases). The germline gives CDR1 SGHTA, CDR2 FQGNSA. This CDR3 region has 14 residues. The ends were cut back, 5 bases at V and 1 base at J, with 11 bases in the middle.

J is TRBJ1-3 and V is TRBV11-2, with D maybe TRBD1 (5 bases). The CDR3 is 16 amino acids. The germline V gene has CDR1 SGHAT and CDR2 FQNNGV. V was shortened by 9 bases and J by 0 bases, with 18 bases between the two germline ends. The CDR3 is CASHDRLRGSGNTIYF. The CDR3 nucleotides read TGTGCCAGTCACGACAGATTAAGGGGCTCTGGAAACACCATATATTTT.

The chain links TRBV6-5 to TRBJ2-7; a weak D match, TRBD2 (6 bases). Trimming took off 8 bases at V and 3 bases at J, with 11 bases between the two ends. Germline V gives CDR1 MNHEY, CDR2 SVGAGI. CDR3 length equals 12 residues. CDR3 sequence: CASGGGLYEQYF. In DNA, the CDR3 is TGTGCCAGCGGGGGAGGACTCTACGAGCAGTACTTC.

A note on this clone: This same CDR3 is encoded by further DNA sequences in the sample. The chain uses TRBV28 and TRBJ1-4; D may be TRBD1 (5 bases). Per the germline V gene, CDR1 is MDHEN and CDR2 is SYDVKM. This CDR3 contains 15 residues. V was pared by 1 base and J by 2 bases, with 8 bases between. In nucleotides, the CDR3 is TGTGCCAGCAGTTTATCCGGGGGGACTAATGAAAAACTGTTTTTT. This encodes CASSLSGGTNEKLFF.

V and J are TRBV4-1 and TRBJ2-1, with 12 bases lining up with TRBD1. The trim removed 4 bases at V and 7 bases at J, leaving 11 bases unmatched. CDR3 size: 17 residues. Germline CDR1 and CDR2: MGHRA and YSYEKL. The CDR3: CASSPKPGQGADNEQFF. The CDR3 region has the DNA TGCGCCAGCAGCCCAAAACCGGGACAGGGGGCTGATAATGAGCAGTTCTTC.

The V call is TRBV10-3, the J call TRBJ2-7; D gene unclear. Germline CDR1 and CDR2: ENHRY and SYGVKD. CDR3 length: 11 amino acids. Trimming took 6 bases from V and 7 from J, leaving 10 bases between them. CDR3 sequence reads: CAIRFLEEQYF. In nucleotides, the CDR3 is TGTGCCATCAGATTCCTTGAGGAGCAGTACTTC.

CDR3 sequence: CSVDGGSNEKLFF. The CDR3 coding sequence is TGCAGCGTTGACGGGGGTTCTAATGAAAAACTGTTTTTT. The chain recombines TRBV29-1 with TRBJ1-4; tentative D call: TRBD1 (5 bases). V gave up 3 bases and J gave up 3 bases, with 8 bases separating them. CDR3 length: 13 amino acids. The germline V gene encodes CDR1 SQVTM and CDR2 ANQGSEA. The variable domain in full, with the rest retrieved from reference TRBV29-1 and TRBJ1-4, is SAVISQKPSRDICQRGTSLTIQCQVDSQVTMMFWYRQQPGQSLTLIATANQGSEATYESGFVIDKFPISRPNLTFSTLTVSNMSPEDSSIYLCSVDGGSNEKLFFGSGTQLSVL.

The rearrangement joins TRBV28 to TRBJ2-6, with D possibly called TRBD1 or TRBD2 (5 bases each). This CDR3 is built from 21 residues. CDR1 and CDR2 (germline): MDHEN, SYDVKM. Trimming shortened V by 3 bases and J by 0 bases, and 24 bases separated the two germline ends. CDR3 protein: CASSLEANRAGFPSGANVLTF. The CDR3 DNA sequence: TGTGCCAGCAGTTTGGAGGCCAATCGGGCAGGGTTCCCCTCTGGGGCCAACGTCCTGACTTTC.

The chain recombines TRBV5-1 with TRBJ1-5; a possible D gene is TRBD1 (6 bases). Germline V gene data show CDR1 as SGHRS and CDR2 as YFSETQ. V dropped 1 base and J dropped 7 bases, with 9 bases sitting between them. This CDR3 comprises 13 residues. This CDR3 reads CASSLTGSQPQHF. The CDR3 DNA sequence: TGCGCCAGCAGCTTGACAGGGTCCCAGCCCCAGCATTTT.

This sequence joins TRBV28 and TRBJ2-6; D possibly corresponds to TRBD2 (5 bases). Trimming took 2 bases from V and 1 from J, leaving 15 bases between them. This CDR3 has 18 amino acids. The germline V gene has CDR1 MDHEN and CDR2 SYDVKM. The CDR3 nucleotides are TGTGCCAGCAGTTTACCAAGACTTGGAGGATCTGGGGCCAACGTCCTGACTTTC. Protein sequence: CASSLPRLGGSGANVLTF.

The rearrangement joins TRBV6-5 to TRBJ2-5; no definite D call. Per the germline V gene, CDR1 is MNHEY and CDR2 is SVGAGI. V shed 3 bases and J shed 4 bases, with 9 bases lying between them. The CDR3 runs to 13 residues. The CDR3 loop is CASSYPNVETQYF. In DNA, the CDR3 is TGTGCCAGCAGTTATCCCAACGTAGAGACCCAGTACTTC.

The J gene is TRBJ2-7, the V gene TRBV28, with no clear D. This CDR3 spans 15 amino acids. The germline gives CDR1 MDHEN, CDR2 SYDVKM. V was pared by 8 bases and J by 1 base, with 18 bases between. CDR3 in amino acids: CASRPVDPRSYEQYF. The CDR3, as DNA: TGTGCCAGCCGCCCTGTAGATCCGCGTTCCTACGAGCAGTACTTC.